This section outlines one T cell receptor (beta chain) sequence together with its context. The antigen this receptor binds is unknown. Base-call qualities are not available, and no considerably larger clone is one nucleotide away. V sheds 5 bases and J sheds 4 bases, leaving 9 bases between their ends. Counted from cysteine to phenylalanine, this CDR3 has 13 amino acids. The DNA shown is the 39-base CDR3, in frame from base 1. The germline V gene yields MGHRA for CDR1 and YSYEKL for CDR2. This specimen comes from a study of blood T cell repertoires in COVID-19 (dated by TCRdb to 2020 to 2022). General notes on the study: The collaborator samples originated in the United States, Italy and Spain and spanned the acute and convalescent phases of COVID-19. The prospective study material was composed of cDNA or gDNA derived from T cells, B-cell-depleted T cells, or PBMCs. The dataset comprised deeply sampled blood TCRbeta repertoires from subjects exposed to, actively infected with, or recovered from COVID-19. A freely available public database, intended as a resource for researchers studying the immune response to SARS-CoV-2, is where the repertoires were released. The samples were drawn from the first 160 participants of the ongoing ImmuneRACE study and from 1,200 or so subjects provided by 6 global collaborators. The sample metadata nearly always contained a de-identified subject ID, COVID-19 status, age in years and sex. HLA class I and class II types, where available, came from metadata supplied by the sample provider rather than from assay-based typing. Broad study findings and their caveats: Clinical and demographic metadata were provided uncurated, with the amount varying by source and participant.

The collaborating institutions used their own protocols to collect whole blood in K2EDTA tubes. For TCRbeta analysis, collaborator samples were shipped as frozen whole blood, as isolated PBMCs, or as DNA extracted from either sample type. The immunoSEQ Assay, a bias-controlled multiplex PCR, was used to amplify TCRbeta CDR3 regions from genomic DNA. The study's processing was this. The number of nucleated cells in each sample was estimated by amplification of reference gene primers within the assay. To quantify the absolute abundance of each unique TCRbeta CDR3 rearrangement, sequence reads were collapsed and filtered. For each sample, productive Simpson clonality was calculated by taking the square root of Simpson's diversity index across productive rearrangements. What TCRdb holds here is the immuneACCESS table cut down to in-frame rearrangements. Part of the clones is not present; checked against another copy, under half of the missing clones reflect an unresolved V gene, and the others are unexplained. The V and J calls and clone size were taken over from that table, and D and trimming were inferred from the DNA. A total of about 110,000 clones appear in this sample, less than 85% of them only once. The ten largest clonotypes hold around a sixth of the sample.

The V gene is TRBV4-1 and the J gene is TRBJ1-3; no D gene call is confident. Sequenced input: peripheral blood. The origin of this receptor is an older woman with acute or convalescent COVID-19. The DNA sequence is TGCGCCAGCAGCGAGACATACGGAAACACCATATATTTT. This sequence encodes CASSETYGNTIYF.